The following is a T cell receptor beta chain sequence with its context. The CDR3 sequence is 12 residues long. Trimming removed 2 bases from V and 7 bases from J, with 11 bases in between. Germline CDR1 and CDR2: GTSNPN and SVGIG (reference sequence). The study ran its PCR with 60 Vbeta and 13 Jbeta primers. Produced via immunoSEQ multiplex PCR; TCRdb's table is partial and in-frame only. The table includes roughly 100,000 clones, 76% detected once. This entry belongs to a study of cytomegalovirus exposure and HLA in healthy donors. The sequenced sample consisted of PBMCs. The rearrangement links TRBV30 to TRBJ1-1; D perhaps matches TRBD1 (5 bases). The clonotype originates from a woman younger than 35 in good health and CMV-seropositive. Written as DNA, the CDR3 is TGTGCCTGGAGTTCTGGGGCCTATGAAGCTTTCTTT. Protein product: CAWSSGAYEAFF.